This TCR beta chain was profiled in a study of shared clonotypes between healthy human individuals (TCRdb year 2020). With regard to the full study: Two women and a few men aged 18 to 49 years were included in the cohort. For each donor, CD4 naive and CD4 memory were each run on three plates, CD8 naive on two plates, and CD8 memory on one plate. To estimate repertoire size and how much clonotype sharing occurs between individuals, the study deeply sequenced the blood TCR repertoires of several healthy adults. To increase sequencing depth and limit assay-specific biases, different laboratories used diverse techniques to prepare libraries and sequence TCR repertoires. Leukapheresis yielded between about 0.94 and 8.9 billion PBMCs per donor.

TCR CDR3 regions were amplified from genomic DNA by multiplex PCR using the deep immunoSEQ assay. For each cell subset, the extracted genomic DNA was distributed evenly across all wells of several immunoSEQ 96-well plates, and each plate served as one replicate. For sorted subsets, approximately 0.2 ug of genomic DNA, equivalent to some 33,000 T cell genomes, went into each replicate PCR. Purified libraries were measured with a Qubit 3.0 fluorometer, size-checked on a Bioanalyzer 2100, and measured again with the KAPA Library Quantification kit. Each immunoSEQ 96-well plate was sequenced on its own single-read 150-cycle Illumina NextSeq 550 flow cell. The study's processing was this. Because only junctional sequences without quality scores were contained in the immunoSEQ output, filtering matching that applied to full-length reads could not be performed. To assign V/J genes and CDR3, sequences were annotated against IMGT germline references using PyIR, a Python wrapper for IgBLAST v1.9. Any read was removed if the V/J assignment was weak (E-value above 1e-6), the CDR3 was missing, or the read contained stop codons, out-of-frame junctions, or ambiguous translated residues. V3J clonotypes were defined as sequences sharing an identical inferred V gene, J gene, and CDR3 amino acid sequence. To compute the percentage overlap between repertoires, the number of shared unique clonotypes was divided by the size of the smaller repertoire. Repertoire richness was assessed with RTK rarefaction, the Chao1 estimator, and Recon v2.1 estimates of unobserved clonotypes. For all TCRbeta clonotypes obtained by the gDNA method from four donors, generation probabilities were computed with OLGA. TCRdb limited this immuneACCESS table to in-frame rearrangements with V and J called. A share of clones is missing; checked studies link under half to unresolved V genes, and the rest is unexplained. The V and J calls and clone size are taken from that table; D and trimming were inferred from the DNA. This sample has some 2,000,000 clones in its table, and about 94% of those were observed once. 0.1% to 0.15% of the sample goes to the ten largest clones.

The donors were healthy, HIV-negative adults who had no recently reported acute infections or vaccinations. Only Caucasian adults living in Nashville, Tennessee, USA were represented among the donors. CD4+ T cells were enriched by magnetic negative selection, after which naive cells were positively selected on CD45RA and the negative fraction was taken as the memory subset. Blood was obtained by leukapheresis, after which PBMCs were separated by Ficoll-Histopaque density gradient centrifugation and cryopreserved in liquid nitrogen vapor phase. Analytical flow cytometry was used to check the purity and quantity of every magnetically sorted T cell population. Genomic DNA was isolated from each sorted fraction and quantified by UV absorbance on a Nanodrop 2000c. General conclusions and limits of the study: Sampling was restricted to blood, and TCR repertoires in tissues likely differ from the TCR repertoires found in blood. Compared with non-shared clonotypes, the clonotypes found in all four sorted-subset donors had higher generation probabilities. Even with the large sequencing depth, rarefaction of the sorted-subset datasets indicated that sequencing was incomplete. The genetic and exposure-history diversity represented was limited by the small number of donors. Pairwise subsampling indicated that sequencing depth was expected to affect the degree of clonotype sharing among donors. Larger estimated clonotype richness was generally found for naive subsets than for memory subsets. Roughly 5% of naive CD4, 3.5% of naive CD8, 2.3% of memory CD4, and less than 0.45% of memory CD8 clonotypes were shared across several donors.

A word on this clone: Its target antigen remains unknown. Per-base quality was not reported, and no clone a single base away is much larger than it.

V is shortened by 5 bases, J by 2 bases, and the region joining them spans 11 bases. Reading the germline V gene gives CDR1 SGDLS and CDR2 YYNGEE. Reading from cysteine to phenylalanine, the CDR3 counts 14 amino acids. Solely the CDR3 DNA is kept, with 42 bases framed from the first base. This receptor was taken from a young man in good health. The chain couples TRBV9 to TRBJ1-5, with the D segment identity uncertain. Source material: naive CD4+ T cells sorted from blood. The sample's cell subset or site label, in plain terms: CD45RA+ positively selected. CDR3 sequence: CASSIGSGNQPQHF. The DNA reads as follows: TGTGCCAGCAGTATAGGGTCGGGCAATCAGCCCCAGCATTTT.